The 27 T cell receptor beta chains below were found in one sample sequenced in a study of blood T cells in healthy people across ages. With a J-beta primer mix and a sample-barcoded 5' primer, a second PCR ran about 7 to 11 cycles. TCRdb reprocessed the 5' RACE reads with MiXCR, giving one entry per CDR3 protein. The table has 1.5 million to 2 million distinct CDR3 sequences, 28% seen once. Sequencing input: blood. The receptors come from a woman in her twenties or thirties in good health.

There are many counts of this clonotype. The chain carries TRBV20-1 and TRBJ2-7, with D possibly matching TRBD2 (5 bases). Trimming took 6 bases from V and 0 from J, leaving 12 bases between them. This CDR3 contains 13 residues. Germline assignment: CDR1 DFQATT and CDR2 SNEGSKA (reference sequence). The CDR3 sequence is CSARTGISYEQYF. As DNA, the CDR3 is TGCAGTGCACGTACCGGGATCTCCTACGAGCAGTACTTC.

CDR3 in amino acids: CASSPSSGASSYNSPLHF. The CDR3 DNA reads as TGCGCCAGCAGCCCCAGTTCAGGGGCGAGCTCCTATAATTCACCCCTCCACTTT. The V and J genes are TRBV4-3 and TRBJ1-6, with a weak D call TRBD1 (6 bases). The length of the CDR3 is 18 residues. Germline V gene data show CDR1 as LGHNA and CDR2 as YSLEER. V dropped 4 bases and J dropped 0 bases, with 16 bases sitting between them.

This clonotype was recorded a few times. The chain has TRBV7-9 and TRBJ1-1; no firm D call. This CDR3 is built from 14 residues. CDR1 is SEHNR, CDR2 FQNEAQ, per germline (reference sequence). V was clipped by 4 bases and J by 3 bases, with 12 bases between them. In DNA form, the CDR3 reads TGTGCCAGCAGCTCCGATGGGATTGACACTGAAGCTTTCTTT. Protein: CASSSDGIDTEAFF.

This clonotype occurred many times. The chain carries TRBV5-1 and TRBJ2-1; 8 positions agree with TRBD1. The CDR3 spans 15 residues. Germline CDR1 is SGHRS and CDR2 is YFSETQ. After removal of 1 base from V and 5 bases from J, the junction contained 5 bases not matched to a gene. The CDR3 sequence: CASSLNQGANNEQFF. DNA of the CDR3: TGCGCCAGCAGCTTGAACCAGGGGGCGAACAATGAGCAGTTCTTC.

The chain links TRBV3-1 to TRBJ2-3; no clear D gene. V dropped 8 bases and J dropped 4 bases, with 7 bases sitting between them. Germline CDR1 and CDR2: LGHDT and YNNKEL (reference sequence). The CDR3 length is 11 residues. CDR3 residues: CASVNSDTQYF. The CDR3 nucleotides read TGTGCCAGCGTCAACTCAGATACGCAGTATTTT.

The chain links TRBV5-6 to TRBJ1-1; tentatively, D is TRBD1 (5 bases). The CDR3 length is 16 residues. In germline, CDR1 is SGHDT, CDR2 YYEEEE. Trimming shortened V by 2 bases and J by 0 bases, and 14 bases separated the two germline ends. For the CDR3, the DNA is TGTGCCAGCAGCTTATCATTACAGGACATGAACACTGAAGCTTTCTTT. Residues: CASSLSLQDMNTEAFF.

The chain is built from TRBV7-9 and TRBJ1-4; perhaps TRBD1 as D (6 bases). The CDR3 has 16 residues. In germline, CDR1 is SEHNR, CDR2 FQNEAQ (reference sequence). V lost 7 bases and J lost 7, with 22 bases in between. CDR3 sequence reads: CASNPGPGGPREKLFF. The CDR3 nucleotides are TGTGCCAGCAACCCCGGGCCGGGGGGGCCGCGTGAAAAACTGTTTTTT.

On this clonotype: The junction departs from germline at one end; a sequencing error may be responsible. The rearrangement joins TRBV6-6 to TRBJ2-1; D is ambiguous. Germline CDR1 and CDR2: MNHNY and SVGAGI (reference sequence). This CDR3 has 13 amino acids. CDR3 DNA sequence: TGTGCCAGCACCATAGACTCAGCCAATGGGCAGTTCTTC. Amino acids: CASTIDSANGQFF.

A few counts support this clonotype. Given a much more abundant clone one base away, this may be a read error. The chain carries TRBV10-3 and TRBJ2-1, with D possibly matching TRBD2 (6 bases). Germline CDR1 is ENHRY and CDR2 is SYGVKD. CDR3 length: 13 residues. V lost 6 bases, J lost 7 bases, and 13 bases lay in between. In nucleotides, the CDR3 is TGTGCCATCAGGGGGGGAGACCCGAATGAGCAGTTCTTC. Protein: CAIRGGDPNEQFF.

The chain combines TRBV7-2 with TRBJ2-3; TRBD2 agrees at 14 bases. V dropped 6 bases and J dropped 5; count of bases not matched to a gene: 4. Germline V gives CDR1 SGHTA, CDR2 FQGNSA. The CDR3 contains 15 residues. CDR3 amino acids: CASRGLAGVQDTQYF. The CDR3 DNA reads TGTGCCAGCAGGGGACTAGCGGGAGTTCAAGATACGCAGTATTTT.

The chain recombines TRBV27 with TRBJ2-1; 8 bases are shared with TRBD2. The ends lost 2 bases at V and 10 bases at J; junction bases unmatched: 10. Per the germline V gene, CDR1 is MNHEY and CDR2 is SMNVEV (reference sequence). The CDR3 is 15 residues long. The CDR3 DNA reads TGTGCCAGCAGTTTAAAGCGGGGGTCCGAGGGGGAGCAGTTCTTC. This encodes CASSLKRGSEGEQFF.

The rearrangement uses TRBV7-2 and TRBJ2-7, with 8 positions matching TRBD2. The J segment lost 4 bases and the V segment lost 5 bases, leaving 7 bases of the junction unmatched. The CDR3 length is 14 residues. CDR1 is SGHTA, CDR2 FQGNSA, per germline. CDR3 DNA sequence: TGTGCCAGCAGCCCCAGCGGGAGACAGTACGAGCAGTACTTC. It specifies CASSPSGRQYEQYF.

The rearrangement uses TRBV6-5 and TRBJ2-7, with 7 bases fitting TRBD1. This CDR3 has 13 amino acids. The junction had 9 bases not matched to a gene; V was cut back by 10 bases and J by 3 bases. CDR1 and CDR2 (germline): MNHEY, SVGAGI. CDR3 coding DNA: TGTGCCACGGCCTTTTCAGGGGGCTACGAGCAGTACTTC. It specifies CATAFSGGYEQYF.

The chain couples TRBV4-3 to TRBJ2-4; no firm D call. The J call could be wrong; TRBJ2-7 is a better fit for the DNA end. The V gene's germline CDR1 is LGHNA and CDR2 YSLEER. The CDR3 consists of 15 residues. CDR3 in DNA: TGCGCCAGCAGCCAAGAGCAGCGCACCTCCTACGAGCAGTACTTC. This codes for CASSQEQRTSYEQYF.

This clonotype was seen a handful of times. The chain couples TRBV15 to TRBJ2-1, with D uncertain. V dropped 0 bases and J dropped 8 bases, with 2 bases sitting between them. Germline CDR1 reads LNHNV; CDR2 reads YYDKDF (reference sequence). This CDR3 is built from 11 residues. Written as DNA, the CDR3 is TGTGCCACCAGCAGAGAAGATGAGCAGTTCTTC. As protein: CATSREDEQFF.

This clonotype turned up a few times. This sequence joins TRBV7-2 and TRBJ1-2; the D gene is possibly TRBD1 (5 bases). The V gene lost 4 bases and the J gene lost 6 bases, with 15 bases spanning the gap. Germline values: CDR1 SGHTA, CDR2 FQGNSA. The CDR3 loop spans 14 amino acids. As DNA, the CDR3 is TGTGCCAGCAGCTCGGCGGGGGGGGTAGATGGCTACACCTTC. Amino acid sequence: CASSSAGGVDGYTF.

This clonotype was picked up a small number of times. The rearrangement joins TRBV7-2 to TRBJ2-5, with 8 bases identical to TRBD2. Germline CDR1 and CDR2: SGHTA and FQGNSA. V shed 4 bases, J shed 2 bases, and the junction held 6 bases outside the gene matches. The CDR3 spans 15 residues. The CDR3 bases are TGTGCCAGCAGCTCCGCTCGGGGGGGTCAAGAGACCCAGTACTTC. Translated, it gives CASSSARGGQETQYF.

V and J are TRBV7-9 and TRBJ1-2, with D possibly TRBD1 on 5 matching bases. This CDR3 is built from 15 residues. Germline CDR1 SEHNR, CDR2 FQNEAQ (reference sequence). With 0 bases removed from V and 3 bases from J, the gap between germline ends came to 11 bases. The CDR3 sequence is CASSLALREDYGYTF. CDR3 coding DNA: TGTGCCAGCAGCTTAGCTCTCAGGGAGGACTATGGCTACACCTTC. Using reference TRBV7-9 and TRBJ1-2 for the parts outside the CDR3, the full variable domain is DTGVSQNPRHKITKRGQNVTFRCDPISEHNRLYWYRQTLGQGPEFLTYFQNEAQLEKSRLLSDRFSAERPKGSFSTLEIQRTEQGDSAMYLCASSLALREDYGYTFGSGTRLTVV.

The V call is TRBV5-6, the J call TRBJ2-2; 7 nucleotides align to TRBD2. The germline V gene encodes CDR1 SGHDT and CDR2 YYEEEE. The CDR3 runs to 16 residues. V lost 4 bases, J lost 3 bases, and 9 bases stayed unmatched. The CDR3 is CASSARLADYTGELFF. The CDR3 nucleotides read TGTGCCAGCAGCGCCCGGCTAGCGGACTACACCGGGGAGCTGTTTTTT. Full variable domain (rest looked up from reference TRBV5-6 and TRBJ2-2): DAGVTQSPTHLIKTRGQQVTLRCSPKSGHDTVSWYQQALGQGPQFIFQYYEEEERQRGNFPDRFSGHQFPNYSSELNVNALLLGDSALYLCASSARLADYTGELFFGEGSRLTVL.

This clonotype has a handful of counts. The chain recombines TRBV5-1 with TRBJ2-1, with 12 bases aligning to TRBD2. CDR3 size: 16 residues. Trimming took 0 bases from V and 8 from J; bases not matched to a gene: 6. Germline V gene lookup returns CDR1 SGHRS and CDR2 YFSETQ. CDR3 DNA sequence: TGCGCCAGCAGCTTGGGACTAGCGGGAGTTACCCATGAGCAGTTCTTC. It translates to CASSLGLAGVTHEQFF. Combining the CDR3 with reference TRBV5-1 and TRBJ2-1 gives the whole variable domain KAGVTQTPRYLIKTRGQQVTLSCSPISGHRSVSWYQQTPGQGLQFLFEYFSETQRNKGNFPGRFSGRQFSNSRSEMNVSTLELGDSALYLCASSLGLAGVTHEQFFGPGTRLTVL.

The chain carries TRBV4-3 and TRBJ1-1; TRBD1 is a possible D gene (5 bases). CDR1 and CDR2 (germline): LGHNA, YSLEER. Trimming cost V 0 bases and J 10 bases, with 21 bases left between them. This CDR3 region has 16 residues. CDR3 in DNA: TGCGCCAGCAGCCAAGATTCGGTAGTAGGGGATAATAGAGCTTTCTTT. This codes for CASSQDSVVGDNRAFF.

This CDR3 is CASTGQGFGYGYTF. The CDR3 DNA is TGCGCCAGCACGGGACAGGGGTTCGGCTATGGCTACACCTTC. The chain recombines TRBV5-1 with TRBJ1-2, with TRBD1 identical over 10 bases. CDR3 length: 14 amino acids. The V gene's germline CDR1 is SGHRS and CDR2 YFSETQ. V shed 6 bases and J 4 bases; nucleotides not matched to a gene: 6.

The chain couples TRBV7-2 to TRBJ2-3, with TRBD2 as a possible D gene (5 bases). The germline V gene has CDR1 SGHTA and CDR2 FQGNSA. This CDR3 has 14 residues. Trimming removed 1 base from V and 6 bases from J, with 11 bases in between. The CDR3 here is CASSLDPGLDTQYF. Here the CDR3 DNA reads TGTGCCAGCAGCTTAGACCCGGGATTGGATACGCAGTATTTT.

This clonotype appeared many times. This chain connects TRBV10-2 to TRBJ2-1; 10 bases are shared with TRBD2. The junction had 10 bases not matched to a gene; V was cut back by 10 bases and J by 7 bases. Germline CDR1 WSHSY, CDR2 SAAADI. This CDR3 comprises 14 residues. The DNA of the CDR3 is TGCGCCACCAGAACTAGCGGGAAGGGGAATGAGCAGTTCTTC. The encoded protein is CATRTSGKGNEQFF.

In its sample, this clonotype was seen many times. A read error may produce the germline difference seen at one junction end. V gene TRBV29-1 combines with J gene TRBJ2-7; 9 nucleotides align to TRBD2. The length of the CDR3 is 13 residues. CDR1 is SQVTM, CDR2 ANQGSEA, per germline. CDR3 sequence (DNA): TGTAGCGGGGGACAAGGGGGCGACTACGAGCAGTACTTC. It encodes CSGGQGGDYEQYF.

This clonotype was observed a handful of times. The chain links TRBV12-3 or TRBV12-4 to TRBJ2-1, with 14 bases aligning to TRBD2. The CDR3 contains 18 residues. After removal of 6 bases from V and 7 bases from J, the junction contained 14 bases not matched to a gene. The CDR3 nucleotides are TGTGCCAGCAGCCCCGGGACTAGCGGGGGCTGGCCCCAAAATGAGCAGTTCTTC. Its translation is CASSPGTSGGWPQNEQFF.

CDR3 loop: CASGRQATNEKLFF. CDR3 nucleotides: TGTGCCAGCGGCCGTCAAGCAACTAATGAAAAACTGTTTTTT. V usage is TRBV7-9 and J usage is TRBJ1-4; D unclear. There are 14 residues in the CDR3. The V and J ends lost 8 bases and 0 bases respectively, with 10 bases between them. Germline values: CDR1 SEHNR, CDR2 FQNEAQ (reference sequence).